This section outlines one T cell receptor beta chain sequence together with its context. Its antigen is as yet unknown. The data originate from a study of blood T cells in healthy people across ages. This CDR3 is 14 amino acids long. The trim removed 2 bases at V and 5 bases at J, leaving 3 bases unmatched. Germline values: CDR1 KGHDR, CDR2 SFDVKD. Whole-study results and caveats: Changes in expanded clonotypes were possibly confounded, as the CMV status of donors was unknown.

Using a J-beta primer mix together with a sample-barcoded 5' primer, a second PCR was run for about 6 to 11 cycles. TCRdb analysed the 5' RACE reads with MiXCR anew, one entry per CDR3 protein. The sample lists about 1.8 million distinct CDR3 sequences, roughly 52% occurring once. What was sequenced was blood. The V call is TRBV24-1, the J call TRBJ2-3; 7 nucleotides match TRBD2. The TCR comes from a woman aged 40 to 50 in good health. The CDR3 here is CATSDSWGGDTQYF. The CDR3 bases are TGTGCCACCAGTGATTCCTGGGGGGGAGATACGCAGTATTTT.